The TCR beta chain described here comes from a study of cytomegalovirus exposure and HLA in healthy donors (dated by TCRdb to about 2017). Some background on the complete study: In an earlier analysis of around 540 of the donors, less than 350 Gb of sequence data and 90 million to 120 million unique TCR beta sequences from roughly 200 million T cells were reported. About 320 gigabases of sequencing data and tens of millions of unique TCR sequences were included in an early release covering several hundred HLA-typed donors. Among the roughly 430 genotyped donors, around 81% belonged to the genetic ancestry cluster associated with self-reported Caucasian donors. The aim of the study was to test whether cataloging public T cell receptors could identify signatures of past pathogen exposure. The T cell repertoires of 550 to 850 subjects were profiled by immunosequencing and related to cytomegalovirus serostatus. In addition to the first cohort of 666 subjects, a separate validation cohort of approximately 130 different subjects was used. To predict cytomegalovirus infection status, the study combined high-throughput TCR immunosequencing, statistical association of individual TCRs with disease status, and machine learning. In a later analysis, previously published TCR beta repertoires from 670 or so donors were re-analyzed and high-resolution HLA genotyping was added so that TCR occurrence patterns could be studied. In the later analysis, no new phenotypic data were used to find candidate immune exposures; instead, reliance was placed on TCR beta sequences and their occurrence across donors. An earlier analysis of 450 to 750 of the donors used high-throughput TCR beta sequencing to judge whether each TCR beta V gene segment behaved as functional or pseudogenic. Donor age, sex, ethnicity and CMV serostatus were compiled alongside the repertoire data. A later genetic analysis took genome-wide SNP genotypes for about 55% of the 666 donors and used that subset as a discovery cohort. All discovery cohort repertoires had been generated using a single sequencing platform. HLA typing included class I and class II loci at four-digit resolution. Typing coverage differed by locus: A, B, C, DRB1 and DQB1 were typed in about 620-640 donors, DQA1 in approximately 520, DPA1 in roughly 590, and DPB1 in 472. A handful of DR-DQ haplotypes were handled as single units for association and clustering because linkage in the cohort was strong. On average, about 200,000 unique TCR beta nucleotide sequences were sequenced per donor among 300 to 500 genotyped donors of the cohort, with roughly a sixth of those sequences being non-productive. Overall results and qualifications from the work: A cluster of highly shared sequence variants was judged likely to be a technical artifact of the sequencing pipeline. The classifier was reported to diagnose cytomegalovirus status with high specificity and sensitivity in both the original cohort and the validation cohort. The authors suggested that the approach could potentially be extended to other disease states and immunological phenotypes. While some public TCRs were present in many individuals, most TCR sequences turned up only very rarely across donors. In a later analysis, HLA-associated TCR beta chains were found to be more clonally expanded and to have lower generation probabilities than equally common non-associated chains. In vitro tests confirmed that a few of the cytomegalovirus-associated TCR beta chains recognize cytomegalovirus antigens. In a later genetic analysis, a missense DCLRE1C variant was associated with V-gene and J-gene trimming of TCR beta chains, and the association was replicated in an independent cohort. At a false discovery rate of 0.05, a later analysis linked around 15,000 TCR beta sequences to specific HLA alleles. Some IMGT-functional V segments, including TRBV6-2 and TRBV6-3, could not be distinguished by the 87-base-pair reads and were therefore excluded. A further reported finding was that TCR beta sequences accurately predicted the HLA-A and HLA-B alleles for most subjects in the first cohort. In a later analysis, most CMV-associated TCR beta chains were found to appear HLA-restricted, with HLA associations seemingly driven largely by CMV exposure. Linkage disequilibrium might explain the correlated functional status among segregating V segments, but an unknown experimental factor could not be ruled out. The earlier analysis of a few hundred of the donors excluded approximately 17 rarely observed V segments, including chromosome 9 orphons, because counts were too low. The study gave a list of some 150 TCR beta chains associated with cytomegalovirus. A later analysis reported that several top co-occurrence clusters appeared linked to parvovirus B19, influenza, CMV and Epstein-Barr virus. Assigning TCR associations to individual alleles was difficult when HLA alleles, especially DR and DQ, strongly co-occurred. A later analysis found that TCR association rates varied across HLA loci, with DRB1 alleles showing the most associated TCRs and HLA-C alleles the fewest. A later genetic analysis reported fewer N-insertions in productive TCRs among donors in an Asian-associated ancestry cluster than the roughly 700-donor mean. Because HLA typing was unavailable for some donors at each locus, only the typed subset was used in association tests. Presence/absence analyses assumed roughly uniform sequencing depth across donors, an assumption that may not hold. Immune exposure information for the cohort was limited to CMV serostatus. In an earlier analysis of about 550 of the donors, most TCR beta V segments were observed in productive rearrangements about 87% or about 30% of the time, broadly matching IMGT annotations. This cohort had only TCR beta chains sequenced, and the lack of alpha or paired-chain data limited which features could be detected.

In total, 666 healthy bone marrow donors made up the cohort. All cohort members were sampled while nominally healthy, although unrecorded immune exposures were likely present. The donor was CMV seronegative and was included in the group of several hundred seronegative cohort members. A peripheral blood sample was provided by each donor, and peripheral blood mononuclear cells were used for TCR beta sequencing. The Qiagen DNeasy Blood Extraction Kit was used to extract genomic DNA from the blood cell samples. Taken from cysteine to phenylalanine, the CDR3 has 14 residues. Only the CDR3 DNA stays, 42 bases, in frame from base 1. Relative to germline, V is 2 bases shorter and J is 8 bases shorter, with 12 bases between their ends. The germline V gene gives CDR1 as MNHNS and CDR2 as SASEGT. Libraries were constructed by the immunoSEQ multiplex PCR assay. The multiplex PCR relied on a mix of 60 forward primers for TCR Vbeta segments and 13 reverse primers for TCR Jbeta segments. A multiplex PCR assay on genomic DNA amplified the CDR3 region of rearranged TCR beta genes. The amplified TCR beta libraries were sequenced on the Illumina HiSeq System as 87-base-pair reads. Regarding the original processing steps: A later analysis tallied tens of millions of unique TCR beta chains across the 666 repertoires, and 10 million to 11 million of those chains were shared by two or more donors. To remove PCR and sequencing errors, raw reads were error-corrected and collapsed into unique sequences using a nearest-neighbor algorithm that merged closely related sequences. CDR3 sequences were aligned to IMGT reference sequences to assign V, D and J gene segments. For a sequence to be retained, a match of at least six nucleotides was required to both a V gene segment and a J gene segment. Rearrangements were called productive when the CDR3 lacked stop codons and stayed in frame with V and J; all others were non-productive. CDR3 was defined according to IMGT convention as the region running from the second conserved V-encoded cysteine to the conserved J-encoded phenylalanine. The earlier analysis of 500 to 650 of the donors excluded any sequence lacking an unambiguous match to a single V gene segment. In an earlier analysis of approximately 500 of the donors, a V segment was called functional when productive rearrangements were above 56.7%, and segregating when the standard deviation between donors exceeded 5%. A statistical classification framework was developed to diagnose cytomegalovirus status using the catalog of TCR beta chain sequences. V and J gene assignment, in a later analysis, came from comparing TCR nucleotide sequences with IMGT/GENE-DB human TR gene sequences. The TCRdist pipeline was used in a later analysis to assign CDR3 sequences and most-parsimonious VDJ recombination scenarios. In a later analysis, each TCR beta chain was defined by its CDR3 amino acid sequence together with its V-gene family, and reads lacking a unique V-gene family were excluded. A later analysis removed nearly 600 highly shared, low-generation-probability nucleotide sequences to deal with suspected cross-contamination and a sequencing artifact. A later analysis calculated a clonal expansion index for each public chain from normalized within-repertoire ranks of inferred template counts. A later analysis computed generation probabilities with a VDJ recombination model fitted to out-of-frame rearrangements, and checked the results against IGoR. In a later analysis, hypergeometric tests were used to score TCR-TCR, TCR-HLA and TCR-CMV co-occurrence, with a repertoire-size bias correction applied to TCR pairs. A later analysis estimated false discovery rates by permuting HLA or CMV assignments 20 times. In a later analysis, co-occurring TCRs were grouped using DBSCAN, and TCRdist sequence similarity was added for clustering within HLA-allele-positive subsets. Repertoires with fewer than 30,000 or more than 120,000 public chains, plus five repertoires with anomalous nucleotide sharing, were excluded from co-occurrence clustering. TCRdb stores this immuneACCESS table with in-frame sequences only. Part of the clones is absent; in the studies checked, under half of the shortfall reflects unresolved V genes, and no reason is known for the rest. D and trimming were read from the DNA, whereas the V and J calls and clone size are those reported in that table. Within this sample are about 100,000 clones, with roughly 75% of them counted one time only. The top ten hold approximately 0.8% of the sample.

This clone is a singleton in its sample. Its antigen is currently not known. There are no base qualities to consult, and no much larger clone falls within one base. The V and J segments used are TRBV6-1 and TRBJ1-4, and perhaps TRBD1 as D gene, on 5 matching bases. This sequence was found in an older woman in good health and CMV-seronegative. The specimen was PBMCs. DNA sequence: TGTGCCAGCAGTGAAATGGGGGGTGGCGAAAAACTGTTTTTT. Translated, this is CASSEMGGGEKLFF.